These 25 T cell receptor beta chains share one sample of origin, sequenced in a study of T cell responses to AZD1222 COVID-19 vaccine. Assay used: immunoSEQ multiplex PCR; TCRdb lists only in-frame clones, some missing. The sample yields over 100,000 clones, approximately 84% seen once. This specimen was peripheral blood, taken on day 0 of AZD1222 vaccination. The receptors stem from an adult in good health.

The chain couples TRBV7-2 to TRBJ1-3; weak D call: TRBD1 (6 bases). This CDR3 contains 16 residues. Between the trimmed V and J ends, which lost 2 bases and 4 bases, there was a span of 15 bases. Germline CDR1 reads SGHTA; CDR2 reads FQGNSA. CDR3 DNA sequence: TGTGCCAGCAGCTTAAGGGGGGGTCGATCGGGAAACACCATATATTTT. It is translated as CASSLRGGRSGNTIYF.

The chain links TRBV29-1 to TRBJ1-2; no firm D call. V was trimmed by 1 base and J by 4 bases, leaving 4 bases between them. This CDR3 comprises 11 residues. Germline V gene sequence: CDR1 SQVTM, CDR2 ANQGSEA. The CDR3 loop reads CSVEGGYGYTF. The CDR3 DNA is TGCAGCGTTGAAGGGGGCTATGGCTACACCTTC.

This chain joins TRBV6-5 and TRBJ1-3, with D hard to call. The germline V gene has CDR1 MNHEY and CDR2 SVGAGI. Between the trimmed V and J ends, which lost 6 bases and 2 bases, there was a span of 14 bases. This CDR3 region has 15 residues. The CDR3 nucleotides are TGTGCCAGCAGGATAAATACAGATCCTGGAAACACCATATATTTT. Protein sequence: CASRINTDPGNTIYF.

V is TRBV6-2 or TRBV6-3 and J is TRBJ2-2, with unresolved D. The CDR3 runs 15 residues. The germline gives CDR1 MNHEY, CDR2 SVGEGT. Trimming stripped 2 bases from V and 1 base from J, with 8 bases between. The CDR3 coding sequence is TGTGCCAGCAGTTACGACTGGGTGAACACCGGGGAGCTGTTTTTT. Translating gives CASSYDWVNTGELFF.

This clone was picked up a small number of times. The rearrangement links TRBV24-1 to TRBJ1-4, with D hard to call. The CDR3 length is 15 residues. The germline CDR1 and CDR2 sequences are KGHDR and SFDVKD. V was cut by 3 bases and J by 8 bases, with 15 bases left in between. This chain's CDR3 is CATSDARGSGEKLFF. Written as DNA, the CDR3 is TGTGCCACCAGTGATGCCCGGGGATCTGGAGAAAAACTGTTTTTT.

The rearrangement joins TRBV2 to TRBJ2-7, with D tentatively TRBD2 (6 bases). The V end was cut by 1 base, the J end by 8 bases, with 9 bases between. The CDR3 length is 12 residues. CDR1 is SNHLY, CDR2 FYNNEI, per germline. CDR3 region: CASSEVGGKQYF. CDR3 coding DNA: TGTGCCAGCAGTGAAGTCGGGGGAAAGCAGTACTTC.

This chain connects TRBV6-5 to TRBJ1-2; D gene unclear. The V gene lost 6 bases and the J gene lost 0 bases, with 8 bases spanning the gap. This CDR3 is built from 13 residues. Germline V gives CDR1 MNHEY, CDR2 SVGAGI. The CDR3 DNA reads as TGTGCCAGCAGGGATTTAGCTAACTATGGCTACACCTTC. It is translated as CASRDLANYGYTF.

The chain recombines TRBV5-5 with TRBJ2-5, with D maybe TRBD1 (5 bases). This CDR3 region has 14 residues. Germline loops: CDR1 SGHKS, CDR2 YYEKEE (reference sequence). The V gene lost 1 base and the J gene lost 5 bases, with 12 bases spanning the gap. The DNA of the CDR3 is TGTGCCAGCAGCTTGCTAGGGGTGAGGGAGACCCAGTACTTC. Its protein is CASSLLGVRETQYF.

The genes are TRBV10-2 and TRBJ2-5; no definite D call. The CDR3 is made up of 13 amino acids. Per the germline V gene, CDR1 is WSHSY and CDR2 is SAAADI. V lost 3 bases, J lost 2 bases, and 7 bases lay in between. The CDR3 coding sequence is TGCGCCAGCAGTGATTCGCAGCAAGAGACCCAGTACTTC. Residues: CASSDSQQETQYF.

V usage is TRBV10-3 and J usage is TRBJ2-1; 9 bases fit TRBD2. V lost 0 bases and J lost 6; bases outside the gene matches: 3. Germline V gene data show CDR1 as ENHRY and CDR2 as SYGVKD. The CDR3 loop spans 15 amino acids. The CDR3 is CAISESAGGGNEQFF. The DNA of the CDR3 is TGTGCCATCAGTGAGTCAGCGGGGGGAGGCAATGAGCAGTTCTTC.

The chain combines TRBV5-1 with TRBJ2-1; 11 bases fit TRBD2. J lost 4 bases, V lost 7 bases, and 4 bases had no gene match. Germline assignment: CDR1 SGHRS and CDR2 YFSETQ. The length of the CDR3 is 14 residues. The CDR3 DNA sequence: TGCGCCAGCCATTTAGCGGGGGGGTACAATGAGCAGTTCTTC. Amino acids: CASHLAGGYNEQFF.

In this sample, this clone turned up once. The genes are TRBV7-3 and TRBJ1-5; 10 nucleotides agree with TRBD1. From germline, CDR1 is SGHTA and CDR2 FQGTGA. The CDR3 runs 14 residues. V shed 2 bases and J 7 bases; nucleotides not matched to a gene: 2. CDR3 in DNA: TGTGCCAGCAGCTTATCGGGACAGGGGCAGCCCCAGCATTTT. Its protein is CASSLSGQGQPQHF. The whole variable domain, remainder taken from reference TRBV7-3 and TRBJ1-5, is GAGVSQTPSNKVTEKGKYVELRCDPISGHTALYWYRQSLGQGPEFLIYFQGTGAADDSGLPNDRFFAVRPEGSVSTLKIQRTERGDSAVYLCASSLSGQGQPQHFGDGTRLSIL.

V is TRBV24-1 and J is TRBJ1-2; 9 nucleotides match TRBD1. CDR1 and CDR2 from the germline V gene are KGHDR and SFDVKD. With V trimmed by 3 bases and J by 4 bases, 11 bases remained unmatched. The CDR3 consists of 17 residues. The CDR3 DNA follows: TGTGCCACCAGTGATCCTTCCGGGACAGGGATCTCCTATGGCTACACCTTC. Residues: CATSDPSGTGISYGYTF.

The genes are TRBV10-1 and TRBJ2-7; maybe TRBD2 (5 bases). V lost 8 bases, J lost 6 bases, and 11 bases lay in between. The CDR3 length is 11 residues. Germline lookup yields CDR1 WNHNN and CDR2 SYGVQD (reference sequence). CDR3 sequence: CASSYAGEQYF. The DNA for the CDR3 is TGCGCCAGCTCTTATGCGGGCGAGCAGTACTTC.

The chain employs TRBV5-4 and TRBJ2-3; the D is unclear. The CDR3 sequence is 12 residues long. Germline CDR1 reads SGHNT; CDR2 reads YYREEE (reference sequence). Trimming shortened V by 0 bases and J by 2 bases, and 1 base separated the two germline ends. CDR3 region: CASSLDTDTQYF. The CDR3 DNA sequence: TGTGCCAGCAGCTTGGACACAGATACGCAGTATTTT.

The V call is TRBV28, the J call TRBJ2-3; no clear D. The CDR3 is 14 residues long. The germline V and J ends were trimmed by 8 bases and 3 bases, with 15 bases remaining between them. Germline V gene sequence: CDR1 MDHEN, CDR2 SYDVKM. The CDR3 sequence is CASETLEGTDTQYF. For the CDR3, the DNA is TGTGCCAGCGAAACCTTAGAAGGGACAGATACGCAGTATTTT.

J is TRBJ2-5 and V is TRBV9, with TRBD1 identical over 7 bases. CDR3 length: 16 amino acids. Trimming cost V 3 bases and J 4 bases; bases outside gene matches: 12. From germline, CDR1 is SGDLS and CDR2 YYNGEE. CDR3 in DNA: TGTGCCAGCAGCGCCGAACTACAGGGGATGGGAGAGACCCAGTACTTC. It translates to CASSAELQGMGETQYF.

V gene TRBV28 combines with J gene TRBJ1-1; TRBD1 matches 8 bases. Germline CDR1 is MDHEN and CDR2 is SYDVKM. V was clipped by 3 bases and J by 8 bases; unmatched bases: 8. The CDR3 totals 14 residues. CDR3 region: CASSFFDRGTEAFF. The CDR3 nucleotides read TGTGCCAGCAGTTTTTTCGACAGGGGCACCGAAGCTTTCTTT.

The chain couples TRBV3-1 (or the pseudogene TRBV3-2) to TRBJ1-2; 8 nucleotides align to TRBD1. The length of the CDR3 is 14 residues. V shed 2 bases, J shed 6 bases, and the junction held 5 bases outside the gene matches. Germline CDR1 and CDR2: LGHDT and YNNKEL (reference sequence). CDR3 in DNA: TGTGCCAGCAGCCAACTCGGACAGGGTGATGGCTACACCTTC. Its translation is CASSQLGQGDGYTF.

The rearrangement links TRBV21-1 to TRBJ1-1. TRBV21-1 is assigned pseudogene status. CDR3 size: 15 residues. CDR3 region: CASSKADPSNTEAFF. The CDR3 nucleotides are TGTGCCAGCAGCAAAGCGGACCCATCGAACACTGAAGCTTTCTTT.

The chain uses TRBV28 and TRBJ1-5, with 7 bases matching TRBD1. CDR1 is MDHEN, CDR2 SYDVKM, per germline. V lost 6 bases, J lost 2 bases, and 4 bases stayed unmatched. This CDR3 spans 14 amino acids. The CDR3 region has the DNA TGTGCCAGCAGCCTAACAGGGGGCAATCAGCCCCAGCATTTT. This translates into CASSLTGGNQPQHF. Complete variable domain (other parts from reference TRBV28 and TRBJ1-5): DVKVTQSSRYLVKRTGEKVFLECVQDMDHENMFWYRQDPGLGLRLIYFSYDVKMKEKGDIPEGYSVSREKKERFSLILESASTNQTSMYLCASSLTGGNQPQHFGDGTRLSIL.

The rearrangement uses TRBV24-1 and TRBJ2-7, with a weak D call TRBD1 (7 bases). Germline V gene lookup returns CDR1 KGHDR and CDR2 SFDVKD. The CDR3 length is 15 residues. Trimming took 5 bases from V and 2 from J, leaving 15 bases between them. The CDR3 sequence is CATSVRDSGPYEQYF. CDR3 in DNA: TGTGCCACCAGTGTGCGGGACAGCGGTCCCTACGAGCAGTACTTC.

V and J are TRBV9 and TRBJ2-7; 8 bases line up with TRBD2. The CDR3 extends over 16 amino acids. The V segment lost 0 bases and the J segment 0 bases; nucleotides outside the gene matches: 5. Germline lookup yields CDR1 SGDLS and CDR2 YYNGEE. The CDR3 DNA reads as TGTGCCAGCAGCGTAGGTCGGGGGGGAAGCTCCTACGAGCAGTACTTC. Protein sequence: CASSVGRGGSSYEQYF.

This rearrangement joins TRBV7-9 to TRBJ1-5, with a possible D match to TRBD1 (6 bases). This CDR3 contains 15 residues. The V end lost 9 bases, the J end lost 2 bases, and 17 bases lay between the germline ends. Germline V gives CDR1 SEHNR, CDR2 FQNEAQ (reference sequence). The CDR3 sequence is CARQGCKGCNQPQHF. Here the CDR3 DNA reads TGTGCCAGACAGGGTTGTAAGGGATGCAATCAGCCCCAGCATTTT.

CDR3 protein: CASSLGSGGAYGTDTQYF. Written as DNA, the CDR3 is TGCGCCAGCAGCTTGGGTAGCGGGGGGGCATATGGCACAGATACGCAGTATTTT. The gene calls are TRBV5-1 and TRBJ2-3; 11 bases align to TRBD2. The germline CDR1 and CDR2 sequences are SGHRS and YFSETQ. Germline trimming cut 0 bases from V and 1 base from J; bases unmatched to any gene: 7. The CDR3 spans 18 residues.